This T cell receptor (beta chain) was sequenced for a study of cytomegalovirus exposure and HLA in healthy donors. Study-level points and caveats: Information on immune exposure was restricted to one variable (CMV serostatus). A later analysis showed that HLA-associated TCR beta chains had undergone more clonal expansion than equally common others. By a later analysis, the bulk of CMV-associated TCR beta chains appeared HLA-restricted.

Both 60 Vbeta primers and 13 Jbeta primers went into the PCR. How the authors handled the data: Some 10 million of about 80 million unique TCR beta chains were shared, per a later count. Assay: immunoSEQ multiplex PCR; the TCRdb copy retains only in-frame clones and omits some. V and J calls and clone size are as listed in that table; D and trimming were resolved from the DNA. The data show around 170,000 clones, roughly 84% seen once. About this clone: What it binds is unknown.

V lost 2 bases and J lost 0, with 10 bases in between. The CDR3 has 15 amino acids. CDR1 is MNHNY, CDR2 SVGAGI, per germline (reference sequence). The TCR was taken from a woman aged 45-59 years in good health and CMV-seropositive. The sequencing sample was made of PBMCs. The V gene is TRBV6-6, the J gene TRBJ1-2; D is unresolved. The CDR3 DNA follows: TGTGCCAGCAGTTACACAGATGATTCTAACTATGGCTACACCTTC. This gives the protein CASSYTDDSNYGYTF.